The next 8 T cell receptor beta chains were all read from a single sample in a study of glioma-infiltrating T cells. TCR alpha and beta CDR3 regions were amplified from RNA using iRepertoire nested multiplex PCR. TCRdb ran MiXCR on the multiplex PCR reads and lists one entry per CDR3 protein. The sample includes some 130,000 distinct CDR3 sequences, about 25% of them seen just once. Sequencing was carried out using glioma tissue, nonneoplastic brain tissue, or PBMCs (not recorded which). These receptors came from a human donor with low-grade glioma or glioblastoma, undergoing nonglioma brain surgery, or in good health (not recorded which).

This chain connects TRBV20-1 to TRBJ1-2; D may be TRBD1 (5 bases). Per germline, CDR1 DFQATT and CDR2 SNEGSKA (reference sequence). V lost 4 bases to trimming and J lost 8 bases, with 14 bases between them. The CDR3 sequence is 12 residues long. The CDR3 loop reads CSANSGPGGYTF. CDR3 coding DNA: TGCAGTGCTAATTCGGGCCCAGGGGGCTACACCTTC.

The CDR3 here is CASSLDASDNTQYF. As DNA, the CDR3 is TGCGCCAGCAGCTTGGACGCTAGCGACAATACGCAGTATTTT. The chain recombines TRBV5-1 with TRBJ2-3, with D possibly being TRBD2 (6 bases). Germline V gives CDR1 SGHRS, CDR2 YFSETQ. The CDR3 length is 14 residues. The germline V and J ends were trimmed by 0 bases and 7 bases, with 12 bases remaining between them.

This clonotype showed up just a few times. The V gene is TRBV6-2 or TRBV6-3, the J gene TRBJ1-5; a weak D match, TRBD1 (5 bases). V was cut by 0 bases and J by 4 bases, with 16 bases left in between. The CDR3 contains 17 residues. Germline CDR1 is MNHEY and CDR2 is SVGEGT. CDR3 sequence (DNA): TGTGCCAGCAGTTACTCCACGCAGGGACTGAGGAATCAGCCCCAGCATTTT. It translates to CASSYSTQGLRNQPQHF.

A single count supports this clonotype. The rearrangement uses TRBV12-3 or TRBV12-4 and TRBJ2-3; a weak D match, TRBD1 (5 bases). CDR3 length equals 13 residues. The CDR3 is CFRVLPGTDTQYF. The CDR3 region has the DNA TGTTTCAGGGTTCTCCCCGGCACAGATACGCAGTATTTT.

This clonotype was detected a few times. The chain joins TRBV7-9 to TRBJ2-1; 14 bases line up with TRBD2. The CDR3 consists of 15 residues. Looked up from germline, CDR1 is SEHNR and CDR2 is FQNEAQ (reference sequence). V trimming: 5 bases; J trimming: 12 bases; junction bases outside the gene matches: 9. This chain's CDR3 is CASSTGTSGGPGQFF. The CDR3 bases are TGTGCCAGCAGCACGGGGACTAGCGGGGGCCCCGGGCAGTTCTTC.

This clonotype was observed a handful of times. The chain has TRBV19 and TRBJ2-5; 7 positions match TRBD1. Germline V gene data show CDR1 as LNHDA and CDR2 as SQIVND (reference sequence). The CDR3 has 15 residues. V lost 0 bases, J lost 4 bases, and 5 bases stayed unmatched. Here the CDR3 reads CASSIEGQRRETQYF. The CDR3 DNA follows: TGTGCCAGTAGTATAGAGGGACAGAGGAGAGAGACCCAGTACTTC.

The rearrangement uses TRBV7-4 and TRBJ1-1, with D uncertain. Per germline, CDR1 SGHVT and CDR2 SQSDAQ. CDR3 size: 13 residues. V was trimmed by 6 bases and J by 4 bases, leaving 12 bases between them. The CDR3 region is CASSPAAGTEAFF. DNA of the CDR3: TGTGCCAGCAGTCCGGCTGCGGGCACTGAAGCTTTCTTT.

As regards this clonotype: This may stem from a read error, because a much larger clone lies one nucleotide away. The chain recombines TRBV27 with TRBJ2-3; the D is unclear. V was shortened by 10 bases and J by 2 bases, with 22 bases between the two germline ends. Germline lookup yields CDR1 MNHEY and CDR2 SMNVEV (reference sequence). This CDR3 spans 16 amino acids. The CDR3 nucleotides read TGTGCCACGAGTAGCAACTGGACGGCGGACACAGATACGCAGTATTTT. Protein sequence: CATSSNWTADTDTQYF.